The rows below give T cell receptor beta chains drawn from one sample of a study of blood T cell repertoires in COVID-19. The protocol was immunoSEQ multiplex PCR, while the TCRdb copy is restricted to in-frame clones and leaves out a portion. The sample shows approximately 450,000 clones, around 89% of them seen only once. The specimen was peripheral blood. The receptors were sampled from a woman aged 25-40 years with acute or convalescent COVID-19. Both conserved end residues are part of each CDR3. D genes are given only for firm matches. A row's size may be missing; if present it is once, few, many or a size class.

CDR3,DNA,V,J,size,D
CASSLGQWSPLHF,TGTGCCAGCAGCTTGGGCCAGTGGTCACCCCTCCACTTT,TRBV7-9,TRBJ1-6,.,.
CASSQLAGGGDEQYF,TGCGCCAGCAGCCAACTGGCGGGGGGCGGCGACGAGCAGTACTTC,TRBV4-1,TRBJ2-7,.,TRBD2
CASSGQFGEQFF,TGTGCCAGTAGTGGACAGTTCGGTGAGCAGTTCTTC,TRBV19,TRBJ2-1,once,.
CASSLSDGKPIWETQYF,TGCGCCAGCAGCTTGTCAGACGGGAAACCGATTTGGGAGACCCAGTACTTC,TRBV5-1,TRBJ2-5,.,.
CASSLRGNYGYTF,TGTGCCAGCAGTTTGAGGGGGAACTATGGCTACACCTTC,TRBV27,TRBJ1-2,once,.
CASSPRGRGSSYNEQFF,TGTGCCAGCAGCCCCCGCGGGCGGGGGAGCTCCTACAATGAGCAGTTCTTC,TRBV13,TRBJ2-1,.,TRBD2
CASSRLATQYF,TGTGCCAGCAGCAGACTAGCTACGCAGTATTTT,TRBV6-5,TRBJ2-3,.,TRBD2
CASSSYSGSGGYTF,TGTGCCAGCAGTTCCTATTCGGGTAGTGGAGGCTACACCTTC,TRBV28,TRBJ1-2,.,.
CASSRSGSYEQYF,TGTGCCAGCAGCCGGTCGGGGTCCTACGAGCAGTACTTC,TRBV7-9,TRBJ2-7,.,.
CAISDPGEGQGDPYGYTF,TGTGCCATCAGTGACCCGGGAGAGGGACAGGGCGACCCCTATGGCTACACCTTC,TRBV10-3,TRBJ1-2,.,TRBD1
CASGLAQGSTNEKLFF,TGTGCTAGTGGTTTGGCCCAGGGGTCCACTAATGAAAAACTGTTTTTT,TRBV12-5,TRBJ1-4,.,.
CASSYQGLGYNEQFF,TGTGCCAGCAGTTACCAGGGGTTGGGGTACAATGAGCAGTTCTTC,TRBV28,TRBJ2-1,.,.
CASSFRTSGAQETQYF,TGTGCCAGCAGTTTTAGGACTAGCGGGGCTCAAGAGACCCAGTACTTC,TRBV27,TRBJ2-5,.,TRBD2
CASSLPGLVVSGANVLTF,TGTGCCAGCAGCTTGCCGGGATTGGTAGTATCTGGGGCCAACGTCCTGACTTTC,TRBV5-6,TRBJ2-6,.,.
CASSLETGGHGYTF,TGTGCCAGCAGCTTGGAGACAGGGGGCCATGGCTACACCTTC,TRBV5-8,TRBJ1-2,once,TRBD1
CASRDRHLGEQFF,TGTGCCAGCAGGGACAGACATCTGGGTGAGCAGTTCTTC,TRBV2,TRBJ2-1,once,.
CASTVTANGYTF,TGTGCCAGCACGGTGACAGCTAATGGCTACACCTTC,TRBV2,TRBJ1-2,.,.
CASSGTGKAFF,TGCGCCAGCAGCGGGACAGGGAAAGCTTTCTTT,TRBV10-2,TRBJ1-1,.,TRBD1
CASSLEPTSGGASYEQYF,TGCGCCAGCAGCTTGGAGCCGACTAGCGGGGGGGCCTCCTACGAGCAGTACTTC,TRBV5-1,TRBJ2-7,.,TRBD2
CASSPQRVAGPGGTGELFF,TGTGCCAGCTCACCCCAGAGAGTAGCGGGGCCCGGAGGAACCGGGGAGCTGTTTTTT,TRBV18,TRBJ2-2,.,TRBD2
CASRGGSYNSPLHF,TGTGCCAGCCGAGGGGGCTCCTATAATTCACCCCTCCACTTT,TRBV6-5,TRBJ1-6,few,.
CASMGTSEETQYF,TGCGCCAGCATGGGTACTAGCGAGGAGACCCAGTACTTC,TRBV10-2,TRBJ2-5,.,TRBD2
CAWSWGDEQYF,TGTGCCTGGAGTTGGGGGGACGAGCAGTACTTC,TRBV30,TRBJ2-7,once,.
CASSLSGGSSSGNTIYF,TGTGCCAGCAGCCTATCCGGGGGTAGCAGCTCTGGAAACACCATATATTTT,TRBV9,TRBJ1-3,.,.
CASSVAGGFQETQYF,TGTGCCAGCAGCGTAGCGGGGGGATTCCAAGAGACCCAGTACTTC,TRBV3-1/TRBV3-2,TRBJ2-5,.,TRBD2
CATSDPGQGDNYGYTF,TGTGCCACCAGTGATCCAGGACAGGGGGATAACTATGGCTACACCTTC,TRBV24-1,TRBJ1-2,.,TRBD1
CASSFGQGATNEKLFF,TGCGCCAGCAGCTTCGGACAGGGGGCAACTAATGAAAAACTGTTTTTT,TRBV5-1,TRBJ1-4,.,TRBD1
CASRTGNQPQHF,TGTGCCAGCAGAACAGGCAATCAGCCCCAGCATTTT,TRBV12-3/TRBV12-4,TRBJ1-5,.,.
CASRIQGAEETQYF,TGTGCCAGCAGAATACAGGGGGCGGAAGAGACCCAGTACTTC,TRBV6-6,TRBJ2-5,.,TRBD1
CASSQLLGGAANTGELFF,TGTGCCAGCAGCCAACTTCTCGGGGGAGCAGCGAACACCGGGGAGCTGTTTTTT,TRBV11-2,TRBJ2-2,.,.
CASSRDRGSREQYF,TGTGCCAGCAGCCGGGACAGGGGATCGCGGGAGCAGTACTTC,TRBV3-1/TRBV3-2,TRBJ2-5,.,TRBD1
CASSTPLSGQGAGEQFF,TGTGCCAGCAGCACCCCCCTAAGCGGACAGGGAGCGGGTGAGCAGTTCTTC,TRBV5-5,TRBJ2-1,.,TRBD1
CASSIRGGVEKLFF,TGTGCCAGTAGTATTCGTGGAGGGGTTGAAAAACTGTTTTTT,TRBV19,TRBJ1-4,.,.
CAWSKGVEQFF,TGTGCCTGGAGTAAAGGGGTTGAGCAGTTCTTC,TRBV30,TRBJ2-1,.,.
CASSQGQNYGYTF,TGCGCCAGCAGCCAAGGACAGAACTATGGCTACACCTTC,TRBV4-1,TRBJ1-2,few,.